This T cell receptor beta chain was recorded in a study of CD4+ T cells in melanoma. Study outcomes and limitations: A reported correlation linked neoantigen-specific CD4+ T cells to CD8+, macrophage and B cell function. Diverse differentiation states were reported for melanoma neoantigen-specific CD4+ T cells.

Clones were sequenced by immunoSEQ multiplex PCR, and TCRdb holds only the in-frame ones, with some missing. The profile covers approximately 15,000 clones, with roughly 60% appearing a single time and 14% taken by the ten largest. This CDR3 has 14 amino acids. Per germline, CDR1 LNHNV and CDR2 YYDKDF (reference sequence). The V gene lost 0 bases and the J gene lost 4 bases, with 9 bases spanning the gap. In the case of this clone: Antigen: not known.

V and J are TRBV15 and TRBJ1-1; D remains ambiguous. The sample was cells from a culture (not recorded whether cultured in vitro). The origin of this receptor is a human donor with melanoma. CDR3 residues: CATSRETVGTEAFF. The CDR3 DNA sequence: TGTGCCACCAGCAGAGAGACGGTTGGCACTGAAGCTTTCTTT.